A single sample is the source of the 28 T cell receptor beta chains below, sequenced in a study of immune evolution from preneoplasia to lung adenocarcinoma. Assay used: immunoSEQ multiplex PCR; TCRdb lists only in-frame clones, some missing. The table has 15,000 or so clones, 85% seen once; the top ten hold about 2.6%. Sequenced sample: FFPE lung adenocarcinoma in situ tissue. These receptors originate from an older donor with lung adenocarcinoma.

The chain recombines TRBV11-2 with TRBJ1-5; D unresolved. This CDR3 has 13 amino acids. Germline V gene data show CDR1 as SGHAT and CDR2 as FQNNGV. Trimming took off 0 bases at V and 7 bases at J, with 7 bases between the two ends. CDR3 residues: CASSLDRRQPQHF. The CDR3 DNA sequence: TGTGCCAGCAGCTTAGATCGGCGGCAGCCCCAGCATTTT.

This clone was detected only once. The chain employs TRBV30 and TRBJ1-2; 7 nucleotides agree with TRBD1. There are 16 residues in the CDR3. Germline V lookup: CDR1 GTSNPN, CDR2 SVGIG (reference sequence). J was trimmed by 2 bases and V by 0 bases; bases with no gene match: 9. CDR3 nucleotide sequence: TGTGCCTGGAGTGTACGAAGGGGGCCCCTCAACTATGGCTACACCTTC. It codes for CAWSVRRGPLNYGYTF.

This clone appeared a few times. The J gene is TRBJ1-4, the V gene TRBV5-6; 7 bases are shared with TRBD1. Germline-derived CDR1 and CDR2 are SGHDT and YYEEEE. The CDR3 totals 14 residues. J gave up 5 bases and V 4 bases, and 5 bases lay outside the gene matches. This CDR3 reads CASSQQGLNEKLFF. In nucleotides, the CDR3 is TGTGCCAGCAGCCAACAGGGGTTAAATGAAAAACTGTTTTTT.

The chain joins TRBV23-1 to TRBJ1-5; D not certain. TRBV23-1 is an open reading frame whose function is uncertain. The CDR3 has 17 amino acids. The ends were cut back, 0 bases at V and 6 bases at J, with 18 bases in the middle. CDR3 residues: CASSQSEGYGLAQPQHF. The CDR3 coding sequence is TGCGCCAGCAGTCAATCGGAGGGTTACGGGTTGGCTCAGCCCCAGCATTTT.

The chain is built from TRBV7-3 and TRBJ2-7; 10 bases line up with TRBD1. The CDR3 totals 16 residues. V shed 5 bases, J shed 2 bases, and the junction held 9 bases outside the gene matches. Germline V CDR1 and CDR2: SGHTA, FQGTGA. In DNA form, the CDR3 reads TGTGCCAGCAGCCCGACAGGGGGCGGTTGCACCTACGAGCAGTACTTC. As protein: CASSPTGGGCTYEQYF.

The chain joins TRBV10-3 to TRBJ1-2, with D uncertain. The CDR3 spans 14 residues. CDR1 ENHRY and CDR2 SYGVKD come from the germline V gene. The V end was cut by 5 bases, the J end by 4 bases, with 14 bases between. The CDR3 nucleotides are TGTGCCATCAGTCCCTCGGGCGAGTCCTATGGCTACACCTTC. Residues: CAISPSGESYGYTF.

The rearrangement uses TRBV13 and TRBJ1-2, with TRBD1 as a possible D gene (6 bases). The CDR3 is made up of 16 amino acids. Germline V gene lookup returns CDR1 PRHDT and CDR2 FYEKMQ (reference sequence). V shed 2 bases and J shed 2 bases, with 15 bases lying between them. The CDR3 loop reads CASSLRGDIQNYGYTF. The CDR3 nucleotides are TGTGCCAGCAGCTTAAGGGGGGACATACAAAACTATGGCTACACCTTC.

The V gene is TRBV30, the J gene TRBJ2-3; possible D gene TRBD2, 5 bases. Germline V gene data show CDR1 as GTSNPN and CDR2 as SVGIG (reference sequence). This CDR3 region has 13 residues. The ends were cut back, 5 bases at V and 0 bases at J, with 9 bases in the middle. As DNA, the CDR3 is TGTGCCTGGGACTACCCTAGCACAGATACGCAGTATTTT. It yields the protein CAWDYPSTDTQYF.

This chain connects TRBV18 to TRBJ2-5; D gene ambiguous. V shed 1 base and J shed 0 bases, with 15 bases lying between them. The CDR3 is made up of 17 amino acids. In germline, CDR1 is KGHSH, CDR2 LQKENI. DNA for the CDR3: TGTGCCAGCTCACCACTTTTGGCAGAACTGTACCAAGAGACCCAGTACTTC. This codes for CASSPLLAELYQETQYF.

The chain employs TRBV4-1 and TRBJ2-1; either TRBD1 or TRBD2 may fit D (6 bases each). Germline V gene data show CDR1 as MGHRA and CDR2 as YSYEKL. The CDR3 covers 17 residues. V lost 0 bases, J lost 5 bases, and 17 bases lay in between. DNA of the CDR3: TGCGCCAGCAGCCAAGATTTCGGGGGCGCGGGCGACAATGAGCAGTTCTTC. Amino acids: CASSQDFGGAGDNEQFF.

This chain joins TRBV18 and TRBJ2-1, with 12 bases lining up with TRBD1. The CDR3 length is 18 residues. CDR1 KGHSH and CDR2 LQKENI come from the germline V gene. V shed 3 bases and J 5 bases; nucleotides not matched to a gene: 11. The CDR3 DNA is TGTGCCAGCTCACCCACCACACCGGGACAGGGGGCCAACAATGAGCAGTTCTTC. As protein: CASSPTTPGQGANNEQFF.

As concerns this clone: A read error may produce the germline difference seen at one junction end. The chain has TRBV11-3 and TRBJ1-5, with D uncertain. Germline values: CDR1 SGHNT, CDR2 YENEEA. The CDR3 consists of 14 residues. The CDR3 spells CASSSMDPGQPQHF. The CDR3 DNA follows: TGTGCTAGCAGCTCCATGGACCCGGGACAGCCCCAGCATTTT. Variable domain in full (rest from reference TRBV11-3 and TRBJ1-5): EAGVVQSPRYKIIEKKQPVAFWCNPISGHNTLYWYLQNLGQGPELLIRYENEEAVDDSQLPKDRFSAERLKGVDSTLKIQPAELGDSAVYLCASSSMDPGQPQHFGDGTRLSIL.

The rearrangement joins TRBV7-2 to TRBJ1-1; no clear D. Between the trimmed V and J ends, which lost 5 bases and 14 bases, there was a span of 21 bases. The germline CDR1 and CDR2 sequences are SGHTA and FQGNSA. The CDR3 runs to 13 residues. CDR3 region: CASSPEGGSSTFF. Here the CDR3 DNA reads TGTGCCAGCAGCCCCGAGGGAGGGTCCAGCACCTTCTTT.

V and J are TRBV4-2 and TRBJ2-3; TRBD1 aligns across 7 bases. The CDR3 is made up of 15 amino acids. The germline gives CDR1 LGHNA, CDR2 YNFKEQ. V lost 4 bases and J lost 2; bases outside the gene matches: 6. The CDR3 DNA reads TGTGCCAGCAGCCGAGTCCAGGGGGACACAGATACGCAGTATTTT. It yields the protein CASSRVQGDTDTQYF.

The chain is built from TRBV7-2 and TRBJ2-3, with unresolved D. Germline V lookup: CDR1 SGHTA, CDR2 FQGNSA. Deletions cut 5 bases from V and 2 bases from J, with 11 bases between. The CDR3 loop spans 14 amino acids. The DNA of the CDR3 is TGTGCCAGCAGCATACGCCAACTCACAGATACGCAGTATTTT. Translation gives CASSIRQLTDTQYF.

Concerning this clone itself: One junction end does not reproduce the germline sequence, and a read error may be involved. CDR3 nucleotides: TGCGCCAGCAGCCAAGATTCTAGCACCGGGGAACTGTTTTTT. This codes for CASSQDSSTGELFF. V and J are TRBV4-3 and TRBJ2-2; TRBD2 might be the D (5 bases). This CDR3 contains 14 residues. Germline V gene sequence: CDR1 LGHNA, CDR2 YSLEER.

The chain recombines TRBV7-9 with TRBJ2-3; D is uncertain. Looked up from germline, CDR1 is SEHNR and CDR2 is FQNEAQ (reference sequence). V shed 5 bases and J shed 6 bases, with 9 bases lying between them. The CDR3 is 12 residues long. In nucleotides, the CDR3 is TGTGCCAGCAGCGGAAGTACGGATACGCAGTATTTT. Translation gives CASSGSTDTQYF.

The rearrangement joins TRBV2 to TRBJ1-2; D gene ambiguous. The CDR3 covers 12 residues. V was clipped by 10 bases and J by 0 bases, with 9 bases between them. Per germline, CDR1 SNHLY and CDR2 FYNNEI. CDR3 bases: TGTGCCACCCAGCCTGCTAACTATGGCTACACCTTC. It specifies CATQPANYGYTF.

The chain has TRBV5-1 and TRBJ2-5, with 12 bases identical to TRBD1. Germline V gives CDR1 SGHRS, CDR2 YFSETQ. The CDR3 is 16 amino acids. V shed 4 bases, J shed 4 bases, and the junction held 8 bases outside the gene matches. CDR3 sequence reads: CASSVGTGGFGETQYF. The CDR3 DNA sequence: TGCGCCAGCAGCGTGGGGACAGGGGGCTTTGGAGAGACCCAGTACTTC.

This clone was counted between two and nine times. V is TRBV29-1 and J is TRBJ2-7; tentatively, D is TRBD2 (6 bases). Trimming took off 1 base at V and 2 bases at J, with 18 bases between the two ends. This CDR3 contains 16 residues. The V gene's germline CDR1 is SQVTM and CDR2 ANQGSEA. This chain's CDR3 is CSVEGSGRTGAYEQYF. In nucleotides, the CDR3 is TGCAGCGTTGAAGGTTCAGGGAGGACTGGGGCCTACGAGCAGTACTTC.

The rearrangement uses TRBV28 and TRBJ2-7; TRBD1 aligns across 8 bases. V dropped 9 bases and J dropped 3; count of bases not matched to a gene: 4. The CDR3 is made up of 12 amino acids. CDR1 is MDHEN, CDR2 SYDVKM, per germline. CDR3 sequence (DNA): TGTGCCAGTAGAGGACAGGGCTACGAGCAGTACTTC. This encodes CASRGQGYEQYF.

This clone was counted a few times. This sequence joins TRBV5-1 and TRBJ2-5; no definite D call. Deletions cut 0 bases from V and 2 bases from J, with 2 bases between. Looked up from germline, CDR1 is SGHRS and CDR2 is YFSETQ. The CDR3 totals 12 residues. The CDR3 loop reads CASSLGQETQYF. The CDR3 region has the DNA TGCGCCAGCAGCTTGGGTCAAGAGACCCAGTACTTC.

This chain connects TRBV28 to TRBJ1-1; possibly TRBD1 for D (5 bases). The CDR3 has 15 residues. The V gene's germline CDR1 is MDHEN and CDR2 SYDVKM. The germline V and J ends were trimmed by 5 bases and 2 bases, with 15 bases remaining between them. DNA for the CDR3: TGTGCCAGCAGTATATCCGGGACGGTAAACACTGAAGCTTTCTTT. Translating gives CASSISGTVNTEAFF.

V gene TRBV11-2 combines with J gene TRBJ1-3; D may be TRBD1 (5 bases). Germline V lookup: CDR1 SGHAT, CDR2 FQNNGV. The CDR3 contains 16 residues. V lost 5 bases and J lost 0, with 14 bases in between. In DNA form, the CDR3 reads TGTGCCAGCAGCGCAGACACAGGATTCTCTGGAAACACCATATATTTT. It specifies CASSADTGFSGNTIYF.

This chain links TRBV4-1 with TRBJ1-4; perhaps TRBD1 as D (5 bases). This CDR3 is built from 14 residues. Germline V gene sequence: CDR1 MGHRA, CDR2 YSYEKL. V was clipped by 3 bases and J by 0 bases, with 5 bases between them. The CDR3 nucleotides read TGCGCCAGCAGCCAGACAGCAACTAATGAAAAACTGTTTTTT. Translation gives CASSQTATNEKLFF.

The rearrangement links TRBV29-1 to TRBJ2-3; D gene ambiguous. The V end was cut by 1 base, the J end by 3 bases, with 5 bases between. Germline loops: CDR1 SQVTM, CDR2 ANQGSEA. The CDR3 is made up of 12 amino acids. CDR3 sequence reads: CSVEGGTDTQYF. The CDR3 bases are TGCAGCGTTGAAGGCGGAACAGATACGCAGTATTTT.

V and J are TRBV11-2 and TRBJ1-4; 8 nucleotides line up with TRBD1. The CDR3 is made up of 15 amino acids. Germline V gives CDR1 SGHAT, CDR2 FQNNGV. V was pared by 0 bases and J by 7 bases, with 4 bases of the junction left unmatched. The CDR3 sequence is CASSLETGVGEKLFF. The CDR3 DNA reads TGTGCCAGCAGCTTAGAGACAGGGGTGGGTGAAAAACTGTTTTTT.

This sequence joins TRBV15 and TRBJ1-1; 10 positions match TRBD1. Per the germline V gene, CDR1 is LNHNV and CDR2 is YYDKDF (reference sequence). This CDR3 contains 14 residues. The V segment lost 0 bases and the J segment 10 bases; nucleotides outside the gene matches: 5. For the CDR3, the DNA is TGTGCCACCAGCAGAGAGACAGGGGGCGGCGTAGCTTTCTTT. Amino acids: CATSRETGGGVAFF.